This TCR beta chain was captured by sequencing in a study of CD8+ T cells in alopecia areata. V lost 6 bases and J lost 3, with 17 bases in between. The CDR3 covers 16 residues. CDR1 is MGHRA and CDR2 is YSYEKL in the germline V gene. Extracted RNA was reverse transcribed into cDNA, the sequencing template. TCRdb keeps only in-frame clones here, not all; method: immunoSEQ multiplex PCR. The data contain a few hundred thousand clones, more than 55% of them singletons. The chain combines TRBV4-1 with TRBJ2-2; D is perhaps TRBD1 (6 bases). The TCR originated in a human donor in good health. The specimen was CD8+ T cells sorted from blood. The CDR3 DNA sequence: TGCGCCAGCAGTTACTCCGGGACATCGGACACCGGGGAGCTGTTTTTT. It yields the protein CASSYSGTSDTGELFF.